Listed below are T cell receptor beta chains from one sample, sequenced in a study of blood T cell repertoires in COVID-19. Here immunoSEQ multiplex PCR was the method, and the copy in TCRdb shows in-frame clones only, minus some. The table shows over 35,000 clones, with 75% to 85% occurring only once. Source material: peripheral blood. The source of these receptors is a human donor in a cohort sampled during active COVID-19. The CDR3 runs from the conserved cysteine through the conserved F or W. The D gene is left open where the match is weak. Rows may omit the clone size; those that give it use once, few, many or a size class.

J: TRBJ2-3
V: TRBV5-4
D: NA
size: NA
DNA: TGTGCCAGCAGCTTGTCGACAGGCACAGATACGCAGTATTTT
CDR3: CASSLSTGTDTQYF

J: TRBJ1-6
V: TRBV4-1
D: NA
size: NA
DNA: TGCGCCAGCAGCCAAGATACCAGGGGTTCACCCCTCCACTTT
CDR3: CASSQDTRGSPLHF

J: TRBJ2-6
V: TRBV19
D: NA
size: NA
DNA: TGTGCCAGTAGTCTCCCTGGGGCCAACGTCCTGACTTTC
CDR3: CASSLPGANVLTF

J: TRBJ1-4
V: TRBV19
D: NA
size: NA
DNA: TGTGCCAGTAGTATTCCAAGAACGGGCGGGAGAGAAAAACTGTTTTTT
CDR3: CASSIPRTGGREKLFF

J: TRBJ2-1
V: TRBV12-3/TRBV12-4
D: NA
size: once
DNA: TGTGCCAGCGGTAGTCAGGGGGGCGGTGAGCAGTTCTTC
CDR3: CASGSQGGGEQFF

J: TRBJ1-1
V: TRBV3-1/TRBV3-2
D: NA
size: NA
DNA: TGTGCCAGCAGCTCCCTAGCCGGGACTGAAGCTTTCTTT
CDR3: CASSSLAGTEAFF

J: TRBJ1-1
V: TRBV7-2
D: NA
size: NA
DNA: TGTGCCAGCAGCTCGAGGGTGCTCACTGAAGCTTTCTTT
CDR3: CASSSRVLTEAFF

J: TRBJ1-2
V: TRBV15
D: NA
size: NA
DNA: TGTGCCACCAGCAGAGGTGGACAGTATGGCTACACCTTC
CDR3: CATSRGGQYGYTF

J: TRBJ1-4
V: TRBV2
D: TRBD1
size: NA
DNA: TGTGCCAGCAGCGCGGACAGGGCCAGCGCAAAACTGTTTTTT
CDR3: CASSADRASAKLFF

J: TRBJ1-2
V: TRBV4-2
D: TRBD1
size: NA
DNA: TGTGCCAGCAGGACACCCGACAGGGGGTTTGGCTACACCTTC
CDR3: CASRTPDRGFGYTF

J: TRBJ1-2
V: TRBV3-1/TRBV3-2
D: NA
size: NA
DNA: TGTGCCAGCAGCCAGTGGGAAACGATCGGGGTTAATGGCTACACCTTC
CDR3: CASSQWETIGVNGYTF

J: TRBJ2-7
V: TRBV18
D: TRBD1
size: NA
DNA: TGTGCCAGCTCACGCGGGACAGGGGTAGGCTACGAGCAGTACTTC
CDR3: CASSRGTGVGYEQYF

J: TRBJ1-1
V: TRBV19
D: NA
size: few
DNA: TGTGCCAGTAGAGAGATGAACACTGAAGCTTTCTTT
CDR3: CASREMNTEAFF